What follows describes a single T cell receptor (beta chain). This specimen comes from a study of CD8 T cells in Susac syndrome. The authors carried out high-throughput sequencing of TCR beta. They applied it to CD8+ and CD4+ T cells obtained from blood. Reverse transcription of roughly 0.5 to 1 ug RNA was carried out with random hexamers. One entry per CDR3 protein results from TCRdb running MiXCR on the immunoSEQ multiplex PCR reads. The repertoire has about 200,000 distinct CDR3 sequences, approximately 95% of them found once; the top ten carry 0.07% to 0.095%. There are 12 residues in the CDR3. Trimming pared 6 bases from V and 9 bases from J, leaving 15 bases between.

The J gene is TRBJ2-7, the V gene TRBV12-3 or TRBV12-4, with D possibly being TRBD1 (5 bases). Material for sequencing was CD4+ T cells from PBMCs. This receptor was identified in a human donor with multiple sclerosis. Here the CDR3 reads CASRSTEMGQYF. DNA of the CDR3: TGTGCCAGCAGATCGACAGAAATGGGGCAGTACTTC.